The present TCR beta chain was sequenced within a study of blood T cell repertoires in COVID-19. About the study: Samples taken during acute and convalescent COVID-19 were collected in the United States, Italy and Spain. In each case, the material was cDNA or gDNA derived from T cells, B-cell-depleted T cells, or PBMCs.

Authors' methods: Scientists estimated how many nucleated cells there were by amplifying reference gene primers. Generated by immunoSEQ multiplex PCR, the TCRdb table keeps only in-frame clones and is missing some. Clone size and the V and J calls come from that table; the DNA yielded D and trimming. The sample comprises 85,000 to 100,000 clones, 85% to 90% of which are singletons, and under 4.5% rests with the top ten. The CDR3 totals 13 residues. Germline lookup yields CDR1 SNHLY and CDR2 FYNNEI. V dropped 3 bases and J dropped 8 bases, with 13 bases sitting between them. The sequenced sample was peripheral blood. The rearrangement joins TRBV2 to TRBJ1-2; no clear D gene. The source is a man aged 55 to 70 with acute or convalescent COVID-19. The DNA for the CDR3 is TGTGCCAGCAGTGAGCGAGGGAGGGCAGGCTACACCTTC. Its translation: CASSERGRAGYTF.